The entry below describes one TCR beta chain. Trimming took off 3 bases at V and 6 bases at J, with 12 bases between the two ends. Per the germline V gene, CDR1 is LNHDA and CDR2 is SQIVND (reference sequence). This CDR3 is 13 amino acids long. The data were taken from a study of technical replicates of blood from a few donors. Clones were read by immunoSEQ multiplex PCR, and TCRdb kept only the in-frame ones, dropping some. The sample lists 75,000 to 95,000 clones, about 89% occurring once. This chain links TRBV19 with TRBJ2-7; D not resolved. This receptor was obtained from a human donor in good health. The sequenced material came from T cells isolated from PBMCs. The CDR3 loop is CASSIGQVGEQYF. DNA of the CDR3: TGTGCCAGTAGTATTGGGCAGGTCGGCGAGCAGTACTTC.